Below are 22 T cell receptor beta chains sequenced from a single sample in a study of neurological immune-mediated disorders. TCRdb used MiXCR to reprocess the 5' RACE reads, holding one entry per CDR3 protein. The sample shows around 23,000 distinct CDR3 sequences, roughly 13% of them seen only once. Sequencing input: PBMCs. The source is a woman aged 40 to 49 with HTLV-1-associated myelopathy (HAM/TSP).

The sample holds many counts of this clonotype. This chain connects TRBV20-1 to TRBJ1-2; D unclear. The germline gives CDR1 DFQATT, CDR2 SNEGSKA (reference sequence). The CDR3 is made up of 14 amino acids. The V end was cut by 3 bases, the J end by 2 bases, with 13 bases between. The CDR3 region is CSASFVAGNYGYTF. In DNA form, the CDR3 reads TGCAGTGCTAGTTTCGTCGCAGGCAACTATGGCTACACCTTC.

This clonotype has a count of ten or more. The CDR3 region has the DNA TGTGCCAGCAGTTGGACATTGAACGAGGGACGCACAGATACGCAGTATTTT. Translating it yields CASSWTLNEGRTDTQYF. This chain links TRBV2 with TRBJ2-3; D may correspond to TRBD1 or TRBD2 (5 bases each). This CDR3 comprises 17 residues. Germline V gives CDR1 SNHLY, CDR2 FYNNEI. V lost 5 bases to trimming and J lost 1 base, with 19 bases between them.

This clonotype was observed at least ten times. The rearrangement joins TRBV7-3 to TRBJ2-3; 9 bases align to TRBD2. Germline loops: CDR1 SGHTA, CDR2 FQGTGA. Trimming removed 3 bases from V and 3 bases from J; junction bases left unmatched: 7. This CDR3 has 16 residues. CDR3 coding DNA: TGTGCCAGCAGCTTCGGCAACAGCGGGGGGACAGATACGCAGTATTTT. It is translated as CASSFGNSGGTDTQYF.

The genes are TRBV3-1 and TRBJ2-1; D gene ambiguous. The CDR3 runs 13 residues. Germline values: CDR1 LGHDT, CDR2 YNNKEL (reference sequence). The V and J ends lost 4 bases and 7 bases respectively, with 11 bases between them. CDR3 in DNA: TGTGCCAGCAGCCCCACCGGCCGAAATGAGCAGTTCTTC. Residues: CASSPTGRNEQFF.

In its sample, this clonotype was seen many times. The V and J genes are TRBV20-1 and TRBJ2-1; no clear D. The V gene's germline CDR1 is DFQATT and CDR2 SNEGSKA (reference sequence). Trimming shortened V by 3 bases and J by 5 bases, and 5 bases separated the two germline ends. The CDR3 has 11 amino acids. The CDR3 sequence is CSARSDNEQFF. In DNA form, the CDR3 reads TGCAGTGCTAGGAGCGACAATGAGCAGTTCTTC.

This clonotype has at least ten counts. The genes are TRBV3-1 and TRBJ1-2; no definite D call. The CDR3 length is 15 residues. V gave up 0 bases and J gave up 3 bases, with 11 bases separating them. CDR1 is LGHDT and CDR2 is YNNKEL in the germline V gene (reference sequence). The CDR3 nucleotides are TGTGCCAGCAGCCAAGATCCGGACGGGCACTATGGCTACACCTTC. Translating it yields CASSQDPDGHYGYTF.

This clonotype was recorded many times. The V call is TRBV12-3 or TRBV12-4, the J call TRBJ2-2; D unclear. This CDR3 has 16 amino acids. Trimming took 6 bases from V and 2 from J, leaving 16 bases between them. The CDR3 here is CASSGRGSSNTGELFF. CDR3 nucleotides: TGTGCCAGCAGCGGGCGCGGAAGCTCCAACACCGGGGAGCTGTTTTTT.

This clonotype was recorded many times. The rearrangement links TRBV4-3 to TRBJ1-2; D is undetermined. Germline loops: CDR1 LGHNA, CDR2 YSLEER. This CDR3 contains 14 residues. V was cut by 4 bases and J by 5 bases, with 14 bases left in between. CDR3 bases: TGCGCCAGCAGCCGAGAGGCCCCCGGGTATGGCTACACCTTC. As protein: CASSREAPGYGYTF.

In this sample, this clonotype turned up many times. The chain carries TRBV5-5 and TRBJ2-5; no firm D call. Looked up from germline, CDR1 is SGHKS and CDR2 is YYEKEE (reference sequence). The V end was cut by 4 bases, the J end by 4 bases, with 17 bases between. The CDR3 extends over 15 amino acids. Here the CDR3 DNA reads TGTGCCAGCAGCGCCGATGCGGTAAAGGGAGAGACCCAGTACTTC. Translated, it gives CASSADAVKGETQYF.

The table lists this clonotype with many counts. The chain has TRBV5-1 and TRBJ1-1; D might be TRBD1 (6 bases). V gave up 1 base and J gave up 5 bases, with 12 bases separating them. The CDR3 covers 14 residues. CDR1 is SGHRS, CDR2 YFSETQ, per germline. CDR3 sequence: CASSLSRGGTEAFF. The DNA of the CDR3 is TGCGCCAGCAGCTTGAGCAGGGGAGGAACTGAAGCTTTCTTT.

This clonotype was recorded many times. The chain employs TRBV11-2 and TRBJ2-1; no clear D gene. The germline CDR1 and CDR2 sequences are SGHAT and FQNNGV. Trimming pared 4 bases from V and 7 bases from J, leaving 11 bases between. This CDR3 spans 13 amino acids. The CDR3 spells CASSSWQENEQFF. CDR3 DNA: TGTGCCAGCAGCTCCTGGCAGGAGAATGAGCAGTTCTTC.

This clonotype was detected ten times or more. The chain uses TRBV20-1 and TRBJ1-4; D might be TRBD1 (5 bases). CDR3 size: 12 residues. V was pared by 7 bases and J by 1 base, with 7 bases between. Germline CDR1 is DFQATT and CDR2 is SNEGSKA (reference sequence). This CDR3 reads CSVQGTNEKLFF. The CDR3 coding sequence is TGCAGTGTCCAGGGAACTAATGAAAAACTGTTTTTT.

The sample holds many counts of this clonotype. The genes are TRBV5-6 and TRBJ2-5; D unclear. The V and J ends lost 0 bases and 2 bases respectively, with 8 bases between them. The CDR3 extends over 14 amino acids. Germline loops: CDR1 SGHDT, CDR2 YYEEEE. The CDR3 protein is CASSLGLGQETQYF. The CDR3 DNA reads as TGTGCCAGCAGCTTGGGTCTGGGGCAAGAGACCCAGTACTTC.

This clonotype showed up many times. V gene TRBV29-1 combines with J gene TRBJ1-2; D is undetermined. The CDR3 runs 11 residues. CDR1 is SQVTM, CDR2 ANQGSEA, per germline. V gave up 6 bases and J gave up 1 base, with 6 bases separating them. The CDR3 DNA is TGCAGCGTAAAGGTTAACTATGGCTACACCTTC. This codes for CSVKVNYGYTF.

This clonotype was observed at least ten times. This sequence joins TRBV5-1 and TRBJ1-5, with 9 nucleotides matching TRBD1. V lost 4 bases, J lost 7 bases, and 6 bases stayed unmatched. The CDR3 sequence is 14 residues long. The V gene's germline CDR1 is SGHRS and CDR2 YFSETQ. The CDR3 nucleotides read TGCGCCAGCAGCAACGGGACAGGGAGGCAGCCCCAGCATTTT. This encodes CASSNGTGRQPQHF.

This clonotype was counted a few times. V and J are TRBV3-1 and TRBJ1-5; the D is unclear. V was pared by 2 bases and J by 0 bases, with 8 bases between. The CDR3 extends over 15 amino acids. Per germline, CDR1 LGHDT and CDR2 YNNKEL (reference sequence). The CDR3 DNA reads TGTGCCAGCAGCCAAACCCATAATAGCAATCAGCCCCAGCATTTT. Amino acid sequence: CASSQTHNSNQPQHF.

The rearrangement uses TRBV19 and TRBJ1-4; 9 bases map to TRBD1. The CDR3 has 15 amino acids. The J segment lost 10 bases and the V segment lost 10 bases, leaving 16 bases of the junction unmatched. CDR1 LNHDA and CDR2 SQIVND come from the germline V gene (reference sequence). The CDR3 loop is CATQSSGQGYGKLFF. The CDR3 bases are TGTGCCACCCAGTCATCGGGACAGGGATATGGAAAACTGTTTTTT.

This clonotype occurred many times. The chain joins TRBV5-4 to TRBJ1-2, with 7 bases identical to TRBD1. Germline trimming cut 5 bases from V and 4 bases from J; bases unmatched to any gene: 14. From germline, CDR1 is SGHNT and CDR2 YYREEE (reference sequence). This CDR3 comprises 16 residues. The CDR3 protein is CASRSDRVWVSYGYTF. CDR3 bases: TGTGCCAGCAGAAGCGACAGGGTATGGGTCTCCTATGGCTACACCTTC.

This clonotype has only one observation. V usage is TRBV3-1 and J usage is TRBJ1-1; D is unresolved. This CDR3 has 14 residues. The ends were cut back, 1 base at V and 11 bases at J, with 17 bases in the middle. Germline loops: CDR1 LGHDT, CDR2 YNNKEL (reference sequence). CDR3 sequence reads: CASSQGTGEDGAFF. The CDR3 DNA follows: TGTGCCAGCAGCCAAGGAACTGGGGAGGATGGGGCTTTCTTT.

This clonotype has a count of ten or more. The genes are TRBV20-1 and TRBJ2-2, with a possible D match to TRBD2 (6 bases). Per germline, CDR1 DFQATT and CDR2 SNEGSKA (reference sequence). V lost 6 bases and J lost 1, with 12 bases in between. The CDR3 is made up of 14 amino acids. The CDR3, as DNA: TGCAGTGCCTTCGGACTAAAGAACACCGGGGAGCTGTTTTTT. This codes for CSAFGLKNTGELFF.

This clonotype is medium-sized by share. The chain has TRBV5-1 and TRBJ1-6; TRBD1 is a possible D gene (5 bases). Germline-derived CDR1 and CDR2 are SGHRS and YFSETQ. CDR3 length equals 17 residues. V lost 0 bases and J 1 base, leaving 11 bases between the germline ends. The CDR3 protein is CASSLAVGESYNSPLHF. DNA for the CDR3: TGCGCCAGCAGCTTGGCCGTGGGGGAGTCCTATAATTCACCCCTCCACTTT.

By share, this clonotype counts as medium-sized. The CDR3 region has the DNA TGCGCCAGCAGCTTCCAGGGATTTGGGGCCAACGTCCTGACTTTC. Translated, it gives CASSFQGFGANVLTF. The V gene is TRBV5-1, the J gene TRBJ2-6; the D gene is possibly TRBD1 (5 bases). The ends were cut back, 2 bases at V and 3 bases at J, with 9 bases in the middle. Germline loops: CDR1 SGHRS, CDR2 YFSETQ. The CDR3 spans 15 residues.